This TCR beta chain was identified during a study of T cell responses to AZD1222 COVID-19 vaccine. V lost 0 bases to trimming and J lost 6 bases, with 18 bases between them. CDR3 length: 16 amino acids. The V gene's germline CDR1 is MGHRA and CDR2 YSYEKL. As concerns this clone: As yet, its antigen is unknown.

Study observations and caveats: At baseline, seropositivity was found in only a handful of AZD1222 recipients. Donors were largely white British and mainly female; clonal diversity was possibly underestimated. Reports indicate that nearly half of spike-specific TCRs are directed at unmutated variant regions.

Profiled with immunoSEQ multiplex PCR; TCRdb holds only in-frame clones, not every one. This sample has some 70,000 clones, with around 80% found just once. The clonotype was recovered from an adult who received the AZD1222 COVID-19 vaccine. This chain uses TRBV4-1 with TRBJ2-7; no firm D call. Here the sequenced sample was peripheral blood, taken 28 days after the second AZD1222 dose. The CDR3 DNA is TGCGCCAGCAGCCAAGATGTGGGGAACAGTTGGTCCGAGCAGTACTTC. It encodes CASSQDVGNSWSEQYF.